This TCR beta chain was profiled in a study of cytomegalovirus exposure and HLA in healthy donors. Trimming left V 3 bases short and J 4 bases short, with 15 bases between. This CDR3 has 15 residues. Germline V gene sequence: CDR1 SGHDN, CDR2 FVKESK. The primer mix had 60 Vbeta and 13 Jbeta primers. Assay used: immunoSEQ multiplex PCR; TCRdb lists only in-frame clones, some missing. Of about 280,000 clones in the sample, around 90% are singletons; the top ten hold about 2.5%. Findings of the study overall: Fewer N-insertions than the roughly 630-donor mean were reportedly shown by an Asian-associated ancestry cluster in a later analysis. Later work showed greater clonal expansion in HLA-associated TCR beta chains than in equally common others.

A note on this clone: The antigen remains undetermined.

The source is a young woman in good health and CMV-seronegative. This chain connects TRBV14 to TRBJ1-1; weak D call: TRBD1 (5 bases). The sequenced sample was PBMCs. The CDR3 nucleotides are TGTGCCAGCAGCCAGATTGACAGCTTCTTCACTGAAGCTTTCTTT. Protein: CASSQIDSFFTEAFF.